This T cell receptor (beta chain) is drawn from a study of cytomegalovirus exposure and HLA in healthy donors. PCR was performed using 60 Vbeta and 13 Jbeta primers. Libraries were prepared by immunoSEQ multiplex PCR; TCRdb keeps only in-frame clonotypes and omits some of them. The data show 150,000 to 200,000 clones, more than 75% seen once. Germline assignment: CDR1 SNHLY and CDR2 FYNNEI. Trimming at V came to 4 bases and at J to 3 bases, leaving 5 bases not matched to a gene. The CDR3 consists of 14 residues. V gene TRBV2 combines with J gene TRBJ1-1, with 7 bases aligning to TRBD1. The origin of this receptor is a girl aged 2 to 10 in good health and CMV-seropositive. The specimen was PBMCs. CDR3 residues: CASSGAGGHTEAFF. As DNA, the CDR3 is TGTGCCAGCAGTGGGGCAGGGGGTCACACTGAAGCTTTCTTT.